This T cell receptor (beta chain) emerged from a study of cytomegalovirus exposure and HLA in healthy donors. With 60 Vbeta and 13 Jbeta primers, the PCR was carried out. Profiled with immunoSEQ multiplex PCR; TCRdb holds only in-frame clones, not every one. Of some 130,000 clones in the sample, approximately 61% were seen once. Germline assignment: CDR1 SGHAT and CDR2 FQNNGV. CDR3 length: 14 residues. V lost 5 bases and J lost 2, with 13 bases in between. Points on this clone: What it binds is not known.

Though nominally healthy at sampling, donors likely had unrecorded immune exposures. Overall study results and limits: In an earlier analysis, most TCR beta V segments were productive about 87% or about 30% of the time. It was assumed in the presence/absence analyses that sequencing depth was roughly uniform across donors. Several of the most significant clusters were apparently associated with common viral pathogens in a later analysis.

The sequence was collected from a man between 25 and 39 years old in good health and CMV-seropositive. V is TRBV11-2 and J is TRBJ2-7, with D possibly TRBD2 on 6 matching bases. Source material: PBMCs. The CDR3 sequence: CASSLGGTPYEQYF. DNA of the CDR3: TGTGCCAGCAGCCTAGGCGGGACCCCCTACGAGCAGTACTTC.